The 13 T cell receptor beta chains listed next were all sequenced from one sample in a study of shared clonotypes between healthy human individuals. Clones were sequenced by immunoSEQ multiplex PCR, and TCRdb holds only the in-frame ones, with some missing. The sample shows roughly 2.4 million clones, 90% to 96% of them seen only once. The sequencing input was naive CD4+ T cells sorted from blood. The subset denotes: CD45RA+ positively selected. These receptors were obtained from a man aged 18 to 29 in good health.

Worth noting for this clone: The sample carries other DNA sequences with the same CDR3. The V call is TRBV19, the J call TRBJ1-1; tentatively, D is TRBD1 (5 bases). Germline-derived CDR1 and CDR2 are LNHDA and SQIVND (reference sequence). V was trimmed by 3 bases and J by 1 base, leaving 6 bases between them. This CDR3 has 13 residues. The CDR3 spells CASSIRANTEAFF. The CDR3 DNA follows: TGTGCCAGTAGTATCAGGGCGAACACTGAAGCTTTCTTT.

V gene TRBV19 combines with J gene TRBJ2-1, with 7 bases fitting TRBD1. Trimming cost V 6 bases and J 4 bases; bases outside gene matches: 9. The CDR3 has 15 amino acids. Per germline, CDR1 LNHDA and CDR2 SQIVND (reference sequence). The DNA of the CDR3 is TGTGCCAGTAGGGGGGCGGACAGGAGATACAATGAGCAGTTCTTC. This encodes CASRGADRRYNEQFF.

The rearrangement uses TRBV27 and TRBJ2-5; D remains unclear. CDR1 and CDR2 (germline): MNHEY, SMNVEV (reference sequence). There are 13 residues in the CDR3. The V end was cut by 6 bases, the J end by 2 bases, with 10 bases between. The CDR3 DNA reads TGTGCCAGCAGCTCGTGGCCTCAAGAGACCCAGTACTTC. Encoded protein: CASSSWPQETQYF.

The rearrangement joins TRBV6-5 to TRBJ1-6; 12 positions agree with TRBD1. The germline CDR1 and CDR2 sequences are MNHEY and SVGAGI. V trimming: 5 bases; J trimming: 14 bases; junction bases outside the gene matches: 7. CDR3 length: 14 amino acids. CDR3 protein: CASSTGTGGASLHF. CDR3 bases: TGTGCCAGCAGTACCGGGACAGGGGGCGCGTCCCTCCACTTT.

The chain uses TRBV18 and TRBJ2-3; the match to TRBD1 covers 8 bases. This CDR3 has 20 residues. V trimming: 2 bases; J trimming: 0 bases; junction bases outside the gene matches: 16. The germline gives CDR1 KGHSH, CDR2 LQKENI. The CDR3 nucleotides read TGTGCCAGCTCACCAGGTCGTGTCGGGACAGGCGCTACTAGCACAGATACGCAGTATTTT. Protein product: CASSPGRVGTGATSTDTQYF.

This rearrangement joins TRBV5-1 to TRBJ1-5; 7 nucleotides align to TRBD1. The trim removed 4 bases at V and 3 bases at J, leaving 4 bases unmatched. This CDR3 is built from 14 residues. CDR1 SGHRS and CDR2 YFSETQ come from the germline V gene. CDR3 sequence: CASSIDRANQPQHF. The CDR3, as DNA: TGCGCCAGCAGCATTGACAGGGCCAATCAGCCCCAGCATTTT. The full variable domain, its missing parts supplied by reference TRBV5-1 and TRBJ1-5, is KAGVTQTPRYLIKTRGQQVTLSCSPISGHRSVSWYQQTPGQGLQFLFEYFSETQRNKGNFPGRFSGRQFSNSRSEMNVSTLELGDSALYLCASSIDRANQPQHFGDGTRLSIL.

The CDR3 region is CASSDGGTSPLHF. Here the CDR3 DNA reads TGCGCCAGCAGTGATGGGGGGACGTCACCCCTCCACTTT. This chain joins TRBV10-2 and TRBJ1-6, with a weak D call TRBD1 (5 bases). This CDR3 has 13 amino acids. Trimming took off 3 bases at V and 10 bases at J, with 10 bases between the two ends. From germline, CDR1 is WSHSY and CDR2 SAAADI.

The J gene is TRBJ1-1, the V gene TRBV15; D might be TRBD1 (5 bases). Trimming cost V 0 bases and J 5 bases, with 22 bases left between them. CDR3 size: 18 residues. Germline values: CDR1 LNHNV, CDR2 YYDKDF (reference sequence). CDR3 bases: TGTGCCACCAGCAGAGAGCGTACCAGCGGGGCAGGTAATACTGAAGCTTTCTTT. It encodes CATSRERTSGAGNTEAFF.

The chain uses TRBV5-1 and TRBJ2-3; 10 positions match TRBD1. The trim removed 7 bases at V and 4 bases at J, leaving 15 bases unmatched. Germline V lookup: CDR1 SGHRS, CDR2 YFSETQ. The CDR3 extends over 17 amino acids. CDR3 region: CASSPPAGTGVADTQYF. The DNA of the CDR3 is TGCGCCAGCTCCCCACCGGCCGGGACAGGGGTTGCAGATACGCAGTATTTT.

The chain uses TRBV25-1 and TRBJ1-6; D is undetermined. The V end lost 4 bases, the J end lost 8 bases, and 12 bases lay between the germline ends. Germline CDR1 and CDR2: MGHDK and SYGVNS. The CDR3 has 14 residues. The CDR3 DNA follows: TGTGCCAGCAGTGTCGGAGGTGGCCATTCACCCCTCCACTTT. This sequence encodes CASSVGGGHSPLHF.

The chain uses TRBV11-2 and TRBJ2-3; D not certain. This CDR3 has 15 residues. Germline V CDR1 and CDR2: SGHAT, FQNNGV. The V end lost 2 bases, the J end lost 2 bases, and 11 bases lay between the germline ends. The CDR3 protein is CASSLQNPPTDTQYF. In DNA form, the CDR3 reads TGTGCCAGCAGCTTACAGAACCCGCCCACAGATACGCAGTATTTT.

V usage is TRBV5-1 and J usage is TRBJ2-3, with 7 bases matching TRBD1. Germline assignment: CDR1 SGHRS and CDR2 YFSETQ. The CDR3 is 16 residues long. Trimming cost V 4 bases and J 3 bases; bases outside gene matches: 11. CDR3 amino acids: CASSPDLDRPTDTQYF. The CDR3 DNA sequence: TGCGCCAGCAGCCCGGATCTGGACAGGCCAACAGATACGCAGTATTTT.

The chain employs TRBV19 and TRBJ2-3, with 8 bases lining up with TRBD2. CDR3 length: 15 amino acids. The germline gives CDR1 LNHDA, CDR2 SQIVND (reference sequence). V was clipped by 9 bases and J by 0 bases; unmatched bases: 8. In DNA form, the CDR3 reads TGTGCCAGCACCGCGACTAGCGTTAGCACAGATACGCAGTATTTT. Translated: CASTATSVSTDTQYF.